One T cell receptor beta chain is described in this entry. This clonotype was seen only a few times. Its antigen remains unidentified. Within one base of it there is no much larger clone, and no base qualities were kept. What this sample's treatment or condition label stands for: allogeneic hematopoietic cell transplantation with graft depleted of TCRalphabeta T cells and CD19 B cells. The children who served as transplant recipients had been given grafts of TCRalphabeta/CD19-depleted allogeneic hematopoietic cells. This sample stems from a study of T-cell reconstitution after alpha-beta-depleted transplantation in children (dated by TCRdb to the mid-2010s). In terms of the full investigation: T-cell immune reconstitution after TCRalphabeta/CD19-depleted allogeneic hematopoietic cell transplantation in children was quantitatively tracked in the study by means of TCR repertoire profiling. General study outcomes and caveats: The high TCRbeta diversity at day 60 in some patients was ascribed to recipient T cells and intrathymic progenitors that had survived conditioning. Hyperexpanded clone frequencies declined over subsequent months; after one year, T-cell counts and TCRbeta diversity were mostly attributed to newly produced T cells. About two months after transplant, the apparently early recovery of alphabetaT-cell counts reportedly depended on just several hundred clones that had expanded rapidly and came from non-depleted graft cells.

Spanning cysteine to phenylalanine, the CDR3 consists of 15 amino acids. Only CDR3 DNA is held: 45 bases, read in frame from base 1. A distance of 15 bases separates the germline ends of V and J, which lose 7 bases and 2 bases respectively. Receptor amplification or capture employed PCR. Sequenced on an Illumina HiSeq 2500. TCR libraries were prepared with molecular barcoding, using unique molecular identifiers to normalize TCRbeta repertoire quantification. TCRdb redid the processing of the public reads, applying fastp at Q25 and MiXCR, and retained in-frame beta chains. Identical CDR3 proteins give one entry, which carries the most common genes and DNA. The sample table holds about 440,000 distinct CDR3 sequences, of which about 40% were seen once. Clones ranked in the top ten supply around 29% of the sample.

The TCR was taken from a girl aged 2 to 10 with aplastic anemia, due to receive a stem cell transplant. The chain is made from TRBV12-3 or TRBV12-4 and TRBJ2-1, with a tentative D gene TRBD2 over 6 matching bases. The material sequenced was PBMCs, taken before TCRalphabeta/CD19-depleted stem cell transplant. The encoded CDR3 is CASTLTSSPYNEQFF. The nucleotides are TGTGCCAGCACCTTAACTAGCAGTCCCTACAATGAGCAGTTCTTC.